The 15 T cell receptor beta chains presented below share a single source sample, sequenced in a study of blood T cells in healthy people across ages (dated by TCRdb to the mid-2010s). Library creation used 5' RACE. Sequencing instrument: Illumina HiSeq 2500. The second PCR ran for roughly 7 to 12 cycles and used a J-beta primer mix along with a sample-barcoded 5' primer. The public sequencing data were trimmed at Q25 with fastp and processed into clonotypes with MiXCR by TCRdb, which kept only in-frame beta chains. Each CDR3 protein appears once, grouped with its most common genes and DNA. The table for this sample lists 1.5 million to 2 million distinct CDR3 sequences; 30% to 40% of them were counted only once. The top ten constitute 11% of the sample. The sample comprised blood. Receptors were obtained from a woman aged 25 to 39 in good health.

V and J are TRBV20-1 and TRBJ1-2; D ambiguous. V gave up 4 bases and J gave up 8 bases, with 11 bases separating them. The CDR3 totals 11 residues. CDR1 and CDR2 (germline): DFQATT, SNEGSKA (reference sequence). The CDR3 nucleotides read TGCAGTGCTAAGAGGCAGTCAGGCTACACCTTC. Translation: CSAKRQSGYTF.

The chain links TRBV7-3 to TRBJ2-1; 9 bases match TRBD1. From germline, CDR1 is SGHTA and CDR2 FQGTGA. The CDR3 is 15 amino acids. V trimming: 4 bases; J trimming: 8 bases; junction bases outside the gene matches: 9. CDR3 sequence reads: CASSSPGTGKDEQFF. CDR3 nucleotides: TGTGCCAGCAGCTCACCCGGGACAGGGAAGGATGAGCAGTTCTTC. The full variable domain, completed using reference TRBV7-3 and TRBJ2-1, is GAGVSQTPSNKVTEKGKYVELRCDPISGHTALYWYRQSLGQGPEFLIYFQGTGAADDSGLPNDRFFAVRPEGSVSTLKIQRTERGDSAVYLCASSSPGTGKDEQFFGPGTRLTVL.

A few counts support this clonotype. The chain joins TRBV20-1 to TRBJ2-7, with a weak D call TRBD2 (5 bases). CDR1 and CDR2 from the germline V gene are DFQATT and SNEGSKA (reference sequence). Trimming pared 5 bases from V and 4 bases from J, leaving 9 bases between. The CDR3 sequence is 11 residues long. Here the CDR3 reads CSAWTGYEQYF. The CDR3 bases are TGCAGTGCTTGGACTGGTTACGAGCAGTACTTC.

Worth noting for this clonotype: This clone may be a read error of a much larger clone one base away. The chain combines TRBV12-3 or TRBV12-4 with TRBJ1-2; 7 bases fit TRBD1. The CDR3 extends over 13 amino acids. CDR3 in DNA: TGTGCCACCAACACAGGGGAAGAAGATGGCTGCACCTTC. Translation gives CATNTGEEDGCTF.

The count of this clonotype is one. V gene TRBV7-9 combines with J gene TRBJ2-2; perhaps TRBD2 as D (6 bases). Between the trimmed V and J ends, which lost 5 bases and 0 bases, there was a span of 16 bases. The CDR3 is made up of 17 amino acids. The germline V gene encodes CDR1 SEHNR and CDR2 FQNEAQ (reference sequence). For the CDR3, the DNA is TGTGCCAGCAGCCTGAAACGGGGGAGAGCGAACACCGGGGAGCTGTTTTTT. It codes for CASSLKRGRANTGELFF.

The rearrangement uses TRBV2 and TRBJ2-1, with 7 positions matching TRBD2. J gave up 7 bases and V 11 bases, and 8 bases lay outside the gene matches. The CDR3 consists of 12 residues. From germline, CDR1 is SNHLY and CDR2 FYNNEI. The CDR3 region has the DNA TGTGCCTTAGTAGCGGGCGTTAATGAGCAGTTCTTC. Residues: CALVAGVNEQFF.

This chain uses TRBV4-2 with TRBJ2-5; D is ambiguous. The CDR3 consists of 16 residues. The V gene's germline CDR1 is LGHNA and CDR2 YNFKEQ. V dropped 4 bases and J dropped 4 bases, with 19 bases sitting between them. CDR3 nucleotides: TGTGCCAGCAGCCCCCGGGCGCTTTCGTATGGAGAGACCCAGTACTTC. This translates into CASSPRALSYGETQYF.

J is TRBJ2-2 and V is TRBV3-1; D remains ambiguous. The germline CDR1 and CDR2 sequences are LGHDT and YNNKEL (reference sequence). Trimming took 1 base from V and 8 from J, leaving 5 bases between them. CDR3 length: 12 residues. The CDR3 bases are TGTGCCAGCAGCCAAGGGAAGGGGGAGCTGTTTTTT. Amino acids: CASSQGKGELFF.

This chain connects TRBV14 to TRBJ2-1; D gene unclear. CDR3 length: 13 amino acids. CDR1 SGHDN and CDR2 FVKESK come from the germline V gene. V lost 1 base, J lost 12 bases, and 13 bases lay in between. CDR3 nucleotide sequence: TGTGCCAGCAGCCAAGTTGGGTTCTACGGGCAGTTCTTC. This codes for CASSQVGFYGQFF.

The chain links TRBV20-1 to TRBJ2-3; D gene uncertain. Germline V lookup: CDR1 DFQATT, CDR2 SNEGSKA (reference sequence). This CDR3 has 15 amino acids. Between the trimmed V and J ends, which lost 5 bases and 3 bases, there was a span of 18 bases. The CDR3 sequence is CSASHAVAETDTQYF. The DNA for the CDR3 is TGCAGTGCTTCCCATGCGGTAGCCGAAACAGATACGCAGTATTTT.

The chain is built from TRBV4-1 and TRBJ2-2; 10 nucleotides agree with TRBD2. CDR3 length: 17 amino acids. V lost 1 base and J lost 3; bases outside the gene matches: 5. Germline V gene sequence: CDR1 MGHRA, CDR2 YSYEKL. Here the CDR3 reads CASSQVPSGSHTGELFF. In DNA form, the CDR3 reads TGCGCCAGCAGCCAAGTCCCTAGCGGGAGCCACACCGGGGAGCTGTTTTTT.

The V gene is TRBV13, the J gene TRBJ2-7; D is unresolved. CDR3 length equals 16 residues. Germline V gene data show CDR1 as PRHDT and CDR2 as FYEKMQ (reference sequence). V was trimmed by 4 bases and J by 3 bases, leaving 19 bases between them. CDR3 sequence (DNA): TGTGCCAGCAGCTCAGCGTCACGGTATCACAACTACGAGCAGTACTTC. Protein product: CASSSASRYHNYEQYF.

Regarding this clonotype: It may be a read error: a sequence one base away is much more abundant. CDR3 sequence: CASSGYGSPRSKLFF. The DNA of the CDR3 is TGTGCCAGCAGTGGATACGGATCCCCACGCTCAAAACTGTTTTTT. This sequence joins TRBV27 and TRBJ1-4; the D is unclear. Germline-derived CDR1 and CDR2 are MNHEY and SMNVEV (reference sequence). The CDR3 consists of 15 residues. V was cut by 5 bases and J by 10 bases, with 20 bases left in between.

As concerns this clonotype: The conserved final phenylalanine or tryptophan is absent from the CDR3, which likely points to a read error. The gene calls are TRBV2 and TRBJ2-4; possible D gene TRBD1, 6 bases. Trimming cost V 5 bases and J 0 bases, with 11 bases left between them. CDR3 size: 15 residues. Per germline, CDR1 SNHLY and CDR2 FYNNEI. The CDR3, as DNA: TGTGCCAGCAGTTGGACAGTTCTAGCCAAAAACATTCAGTACCTC. It translates to CASSWTVLAKNIQYL.

This clonotype was seen at least ten times. This chain connects TRBV5-1 to TRBJ2-7, with D perhaps TRBD2 (6 bases). The length of the CDR3 is 13 residues. The V end lost 4 bases, the J end lost 9 bases, and 17 bases lay between the germline ends. Germline lookup yields CDR1 SGHRS and CDR2 YFSETQ. This CDR3 reads CASSLPTGAPQYF. The CDR3 DNA is TGCGCCAGCAGCCTGCCAACGGGAGCTCCGCAGTACTTC.